This paragraph reports one TCR beta chain. Its recognized antigen is unknown. No much larger clone exists at a distance of one base, and base qualities are not known. Using a constant-region primer and ProtoScript II reverse transcriptase, TCRbeta-specific cDNA was reverse-transcribed from roughly 500 ng total RNA. The TCRbeta libraries were prepared through three rounds of nested multiplex PCR following a slightly modified ARM-PCR procedure. Multiplex TRBV1-TRBV30 forward primers and a Cbeta reverse primer were used in the first two PCR rounds, each of which was run for approximately 11 cycles. Sample barcodes and Illumina adapters were added in a final 25-cycle PCR with Deep VentR polymerase. Before sequencing, amplicons between 200 and 500 bp were purified from gel using a QIAquick gel extraction kit. An Illumina HiSeq 2500 was used to sequence the TCRbeta amplicons with 250-bp paired-end reads. The authors processed their data as follows. Trimmomatic v0.33 was used to quality-trim the reads, and FLASH v1.2.11 was used to merge paired reads so that full CDR3 sequences could be recovered. MiGEC v1.2.1b assigned V, D and J germline segments to the rearranged TCRbeta sequences. Clonotype statistics, along with Shannon-Wiener diversity indices, were calculated using VDJtools v1.0.0. To cut down on sampling bias, every analysis after diversity analysis relied on just the 250 most abundant clonotypes from each sample. Clones were called with MiXCR by TCRdb after fastp trimmed the public reads at Q25, and only in-frame beta chains were retained. Each CDR3 protein gets just one entry, which takes the most common genes and DNA from the rows behind it. The V and J calls come from TCRdb's annotation, not from the publication. The sample records approximately 300,000 distinct CDR3 sequences, approximately 60% of which are singletons. The top ten clonotypes cover roughly 9% of the sample.

The source of the sample is a study of tumor-infiltrating lymphocytes in primary liver carcinoma (dated by TCRdb to 2015 to 2018). The study in broad terms: Four or five patients with histopathologically diagnosed primary liver carcinoma underwent surgical resection in China between late 2015 and March 2016. Hepatocellular carcinoma (four) or combined HCC and intrahepatic cholangiocarcinoma (one) was present in the five patients, who were three men and two women aged 30 to 69 years. The five patients had tumors of stage T1-T3 N0M0, with maximum diameters ranging from roughly 4.2 to 11 cm. Each sample produced roughly 3.65 to 7.5 million productive TCRbeta reads, and read depth showed no significant difference between tissue types. The study combined TCRbeta repertoire sequencing, expression microarrays and whole-exome sequencing across five regions of each liver tumor, with adjacent normal tissue and blood. TCRbeta repertoire sequencing covered some 35 specimens from 5 patients: some 25 tumor regions, 5 adjacent noncancerous liver tissues and 5 peripheral blood samples. Reproducibility between technical replicate repertoires was high, with correlation coefficients above 0.98 and mean shared-clone rates near 0.89.

Blood RNA was extracted from unsorted whole blood with TRIzol reagent; germline DNA came from the DNeasy Blood & Tissue kit. At the time of sampling, the patients were treatment-naive and had chronic HBV infection. Before surgery, 3.5 to 4 milliliters of peripheral blood were drawn into K2EDTA tubes. What the authors observed across the whole study: A significantly larger repertoire fraction was made up by the top 250 clones in tumors than in blood (p = 0.039). With just four or five patients in the study, the authors point out that the findings should be validated in a larger study. Repertoire overlap was found to be higher between tumor regions (mean roughly 36%) than between tumor-adjacent (about 17%) or tumor-blood (about 15%) pairs, consistent with antigen-driven expansion. Bulk unsorted samples precluded comparing CD4+ and CD8+ T cell repertoires. Only the TCR beta chain was sequenced, which likely underestimates true repertoire diversity because unpaired alpha chains were not captured.

From the cysteine through the phenylalanine, the CDR3 covers 15 amino acids. The read is trimmed to its CDR3 DNA, 45 bases read in frame from base 1. V is reduced by 1 base and J by 5 bases, leaving a spacing of 14 bases between them. In the germline V gene (reference sequence), CDR1 corresponds to SEHNR and CDR2 to FQNEAQ. The origin of this receptor is a man between 35 and 55 years old with primary liver carcinoma and hepatitis B virus infection. Material for sequencing was peripheral blood. The sequence is built from TRBV7-9 and TRBJ2-5, with TRBD2 as a weak D call on 5 bases. The CDR3 sequence is CASSLDPTSGETQYF. The DNA sequence is as follows: TGTGCCAGCAGCTTAGATCCCACTTCGGGGGAGACCCAGTACTTC.